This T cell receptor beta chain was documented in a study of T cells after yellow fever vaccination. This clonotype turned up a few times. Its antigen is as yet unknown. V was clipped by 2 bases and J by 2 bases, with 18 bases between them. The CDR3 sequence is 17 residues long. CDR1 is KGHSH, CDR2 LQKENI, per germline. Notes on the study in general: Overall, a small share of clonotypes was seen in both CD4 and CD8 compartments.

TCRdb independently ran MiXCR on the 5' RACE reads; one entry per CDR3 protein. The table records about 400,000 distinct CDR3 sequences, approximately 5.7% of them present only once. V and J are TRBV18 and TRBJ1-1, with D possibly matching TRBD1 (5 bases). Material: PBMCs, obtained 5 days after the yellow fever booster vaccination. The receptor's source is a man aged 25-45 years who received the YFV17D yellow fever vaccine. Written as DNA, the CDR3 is TGTGCCAGCTCACCAACGGGGTGGAATAGGGGAAACACTGAAGCTTTCTTT. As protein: CASSPTGWNRGNTEAFF.